The entry below describes one T cell receptor beta chain. An end of the junction differs from the germline gene, which may be a read error. CDR3 length: 14 amino acids. Looked up from germline, CDR1 is SGHRS and CDR2 is YFSETQ. The sample belongs to a study of blood T cells in healthy people across ages. PCR was performed a second time for roughly 7 to 11 cycles using a sample-barcoded 5' primer and a J-beta primer mix. One entry per CDR3 protein, called by TCRdb with MiXCR from the 5' RACE reads. The sample has about 970,000 distinct CDR3 sequences; about 53% are singletons. The sequence came from a woman in her sixties in good health. The chain carries TRBV5-1 and TRBJ2-3; D remains unclear. The sample comprised blood. The CDR3 spells CASSIGGYTDAQYF. The CDR3 nucleotides read TGCGCCAGCAGCATCGGTGGGTACACAGATGCGCAGTATTTT.